This T cell receptor beta chain originates from a study of blood T cells in healthy people across ages. Notes on the study in general: Naive T cell percentage showed a strong correlation with the diversity of TCR beta.

Trimming left V 3 bases short and J 6 bases short, with 14 bases between. The germline V gene has CDR1 KGHSH and CDR2 LQKENI. CDR3 length equals 14 residues. Remarks on this clonotype: Antigen specificity is unknown.

Primed by a sample-barcoded 5' primer and a J-beta primer mix, a second PCR proceeded for about 6 to 11 cycles. One entry per CDR3 protein, called by TCRdb with MiXCR from the 5' RACE reads. The data hold about 1.6 million distinct CDR3 sequences, with almost 35% observed a single time. The TCR was taken from a woman in her twenties or thirties in good health. The V and J genes are TRBV18 and TRBJ1-1; tentatively, D is TRBD1 (5 bases). The sample comprised blood. This CDR3 is CASSPAAGMSEAFF. For the CDR3, the DNA is TGTGCCAGCTCACCCGCGGCAGGGATGTCTGAAGCTTTCTTT.